This T cell receptor (beta chain) derives from a study of shared clonotypes between healthy human individuals. This table comes from immunoSEQ multiplex PCR, and its TCRdb copy is limited to in-frame clones, with some not included. The sample holds roughly 700,000 clones, roughly 70% seen once. The donors were all Caucasian adults (living in Nashville, Tennessee). The CDR3 consists of 14 residues. Trimming removed 3 bases at V and 1 base at J, with 10 bases between. The germline gives CDR1 SGHRS, CDR2 YFSETQ. A remark on this clone: Other DNA sequences in this sample translate to the same CDR3.

This sequence joins TRBV5-1 and TRBJ1-1; D is perhaps TRBD1 (6 bases). The TCR originated in a woman between 25 and 40 years old in good health. Sequenced input: memory CD4+ T cells sorted from blood. Subset denoted: CD45RA-negative fraction. CDR3 sequence (DNA): TGCGCCAGCAGCTCCCAGGGGTCGAACACTGAAGCTTTCTTT. Translating it yields CASSSQGSNTEAFF.